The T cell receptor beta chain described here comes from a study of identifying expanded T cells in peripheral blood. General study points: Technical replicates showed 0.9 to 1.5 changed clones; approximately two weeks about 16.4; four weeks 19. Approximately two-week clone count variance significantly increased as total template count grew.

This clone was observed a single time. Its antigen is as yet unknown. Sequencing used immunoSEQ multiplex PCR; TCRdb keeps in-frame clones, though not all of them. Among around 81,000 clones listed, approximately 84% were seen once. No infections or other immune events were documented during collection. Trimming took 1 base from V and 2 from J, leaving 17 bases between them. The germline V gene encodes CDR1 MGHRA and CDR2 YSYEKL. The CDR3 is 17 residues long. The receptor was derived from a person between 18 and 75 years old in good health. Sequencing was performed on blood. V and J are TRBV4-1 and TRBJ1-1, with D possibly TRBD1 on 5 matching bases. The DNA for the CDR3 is TGCGCCAGCAGCCAAGCTCGGGACCCAAGCCGAAACACTGAAGCTTTCTTT. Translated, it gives CASSQARDPSRNTEAFF.